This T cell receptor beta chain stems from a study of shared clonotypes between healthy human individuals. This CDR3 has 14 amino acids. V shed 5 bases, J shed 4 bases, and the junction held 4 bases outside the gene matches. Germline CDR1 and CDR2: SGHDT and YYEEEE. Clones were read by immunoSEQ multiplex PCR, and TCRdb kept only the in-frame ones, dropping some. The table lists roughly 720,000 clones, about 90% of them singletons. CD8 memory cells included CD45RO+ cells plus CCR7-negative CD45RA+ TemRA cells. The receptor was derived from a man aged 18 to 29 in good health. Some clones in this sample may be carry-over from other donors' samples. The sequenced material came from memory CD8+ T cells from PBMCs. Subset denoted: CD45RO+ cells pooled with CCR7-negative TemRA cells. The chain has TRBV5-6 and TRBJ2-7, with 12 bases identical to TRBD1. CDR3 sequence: CASSWDRGQYEQYF. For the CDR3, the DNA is TGTGCCAGCAGTTGGGACAGGGGGCAGTACGAGCAGTACTTC.